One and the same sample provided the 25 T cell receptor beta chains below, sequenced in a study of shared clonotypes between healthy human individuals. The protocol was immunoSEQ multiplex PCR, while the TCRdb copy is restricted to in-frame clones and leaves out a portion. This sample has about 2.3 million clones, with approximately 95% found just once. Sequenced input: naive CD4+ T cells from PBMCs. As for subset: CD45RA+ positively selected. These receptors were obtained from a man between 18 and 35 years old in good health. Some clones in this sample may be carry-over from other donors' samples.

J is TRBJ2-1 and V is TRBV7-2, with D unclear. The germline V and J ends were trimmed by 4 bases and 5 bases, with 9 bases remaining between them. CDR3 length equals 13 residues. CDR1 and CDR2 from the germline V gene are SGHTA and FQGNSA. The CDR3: CASSSPYHNEQFF. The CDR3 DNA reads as TGTGCCAGCAGCTCACCCTATCACAATGAGCAGTTCTTC. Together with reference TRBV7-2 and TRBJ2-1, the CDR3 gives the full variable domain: GAGVSQSPSNKVTEKGKDVELRCDPISGHTALYWYRQSLGQGLEFLIYFQGNSAPDKSGLPSDRFSAERTGGSVSTLTIQRTQQEDSAVYLCASSSPYHNEQFFGPGTRLTVL.

The CDR3 loop is CASSAPASGWHEQFF. The DNA for the CDR3 is TGTGCCAGCAGCGCGCCGGCTAGCGGGTGGCATGAGCAGTTCTTC. The J gene is TRBJ2-1, the V gene TRBV27, with 8 bases that match TRBD2. The germline gives CDR1 MNHEY, CDR2 SMNVEV (reference sequence). The CDR3 totals 15 residues. V lost 6 bases to trimming and J lost 8 bases; unmatched junction nucleotides: 12.

In nucleotides, the CDR3 is TGCGCCAGCAGCCCATCAACAGGGGCAGAGACCCAGTACTTC. Protein sequence: CASSPSTGAETQYF. The chain carries TRBV5-1 and TRBJ2-5, with TRBD1 matching over 7 bases. J lost 4 bases, V lost 4 bases, and 7 bases had no gene match. Per the germline V gene, CDR1 is SGHRS and CDR2 is YFSETQ. The CDR3 contains 14 residues.

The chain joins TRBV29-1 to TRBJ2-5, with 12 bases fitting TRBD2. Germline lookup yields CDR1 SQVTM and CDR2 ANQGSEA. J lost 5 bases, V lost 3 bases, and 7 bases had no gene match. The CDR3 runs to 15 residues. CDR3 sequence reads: CSVETSGSAGETQYF. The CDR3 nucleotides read TGCAGCGTTGAGACTAGCGGGAGTGCAGGGGAGACCCAGTACTTC. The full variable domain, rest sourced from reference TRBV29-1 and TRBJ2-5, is SAVISQKPSRDICQRGTSLTIQCQVDSQVTMMFWYRQQPGQSLTLIATANQGSEATYESGFVIDKFPISRPNLTFSTLTVSNMSPEDSSIYLCSVETSGSAGETQYFGPGTRLLVL.

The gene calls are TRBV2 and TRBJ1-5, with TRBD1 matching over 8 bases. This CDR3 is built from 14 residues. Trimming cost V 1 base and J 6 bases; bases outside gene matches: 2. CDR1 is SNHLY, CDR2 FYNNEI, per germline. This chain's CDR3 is CASSEGTGSQPQHF. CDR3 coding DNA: TGTGCCAGCAGTGAAGGGACAGGGTCTCAGCCCCAGCATTTT.

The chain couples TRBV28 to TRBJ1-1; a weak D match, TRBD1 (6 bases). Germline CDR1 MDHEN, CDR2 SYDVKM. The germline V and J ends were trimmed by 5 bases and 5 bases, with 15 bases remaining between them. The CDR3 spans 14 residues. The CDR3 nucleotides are TGTGCCAGCAGTATTTACAGGGCTGGGACTGAAGCTTTCTTT. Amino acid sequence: CASSIYRAGTEAFF. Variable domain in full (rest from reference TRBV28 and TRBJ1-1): DVKVTQSSRYLVKRTGEKVFLECVQDMDHENMFWYRQDPGLGLRLIYFSYDVKMKEKGDIPEGYSVSREKKERFSLILESASTNQTSMYLCASSIYRAGTEAFFGQGTRLTVV.

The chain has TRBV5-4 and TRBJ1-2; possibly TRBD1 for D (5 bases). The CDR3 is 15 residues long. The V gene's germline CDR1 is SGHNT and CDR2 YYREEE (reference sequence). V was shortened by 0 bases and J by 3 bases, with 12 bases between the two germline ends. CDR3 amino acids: CASSLGGSGDYGYTF. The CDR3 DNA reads TGTGCCAGCAGCTTGGGAGGGTCGGGGGACTATGGCTACACCTTC.

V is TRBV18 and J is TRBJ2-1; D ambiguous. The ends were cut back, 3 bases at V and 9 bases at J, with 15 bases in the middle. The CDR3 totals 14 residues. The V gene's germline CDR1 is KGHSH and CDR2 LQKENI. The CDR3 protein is CASSPNEPGLEQFF. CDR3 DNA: TGTGCCAGCTCACCGAACGAGCCGGGCCTTGAGCAGTTCTTC.

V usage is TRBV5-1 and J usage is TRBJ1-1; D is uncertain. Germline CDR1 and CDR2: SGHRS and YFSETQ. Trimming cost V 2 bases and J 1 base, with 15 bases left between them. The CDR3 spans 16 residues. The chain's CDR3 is CASSFGVWVENTEAFF. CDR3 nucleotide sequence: TGCGCCAGCAGCTTTGGAGTCTGGGTCGAGAACACTGAAGCTTTCTTT.

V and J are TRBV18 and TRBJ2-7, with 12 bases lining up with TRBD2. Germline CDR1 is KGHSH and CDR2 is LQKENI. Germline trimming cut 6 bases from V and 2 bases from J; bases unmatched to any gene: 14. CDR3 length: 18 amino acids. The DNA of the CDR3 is TGTGCCAGCTCCCCCCGACTAGCGGGAGTGCTCCCTACCTACGAGCAGTACTTC. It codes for CASSPRLAGVLPTYEQYF.

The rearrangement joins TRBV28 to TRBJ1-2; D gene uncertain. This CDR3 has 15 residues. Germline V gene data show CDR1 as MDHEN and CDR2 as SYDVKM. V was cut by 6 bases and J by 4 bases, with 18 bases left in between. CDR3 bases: TGTGCCAGCAGACCAACCGGGAGACCAATCTATGGCTACACCTTC. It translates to CASRPTGRPIYGYTF.

The CDR3 protein is CASSPRATTDTQYF. The CDR3, as DNA: TGTGCCAGCAGCCCAAGGGCAACCACAGATACGCAGTATTTT. The V gene is TRBV5-6, the J gene TRBJ2-3, with D unclear. This CDR3 comprises 14 residues. V was shortened by 4 bases and J by 2 bases, with 11 bases between the two germline ends. CDR1 is SGHDT and CDR2 is YYEEEE in the germline V gene. The full variable domain, completed using reference TRBV5-6 and TRBJ2-3, is DAGVTQSPTHLIKTRGQQVTLRCSPKSGHDTVSWYQQALGQGPQFIFQYYEEEERQRGNFPDRFSGHQFPNYSSELNVNALLLGDSALYLCASSPRATTDTQYFGPGTRLTVL.

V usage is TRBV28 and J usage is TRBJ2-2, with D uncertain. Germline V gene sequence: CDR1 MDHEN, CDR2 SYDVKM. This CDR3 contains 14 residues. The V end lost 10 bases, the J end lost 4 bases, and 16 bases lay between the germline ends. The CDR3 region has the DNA TGTGCCACCCAACGCTCACGAGCCACCGGGGAGCTGTTTTTT. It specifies CATQRSRATGELFF.

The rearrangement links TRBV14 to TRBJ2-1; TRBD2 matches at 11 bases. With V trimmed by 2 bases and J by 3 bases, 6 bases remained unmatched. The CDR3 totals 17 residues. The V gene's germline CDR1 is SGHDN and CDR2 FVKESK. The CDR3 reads CASSQILLAGVYNEQFF. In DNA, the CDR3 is TGTGCCAGCAGCCAAATCCTACTAGCGGGAGTCTACAATGAGCAGTTCTTC.

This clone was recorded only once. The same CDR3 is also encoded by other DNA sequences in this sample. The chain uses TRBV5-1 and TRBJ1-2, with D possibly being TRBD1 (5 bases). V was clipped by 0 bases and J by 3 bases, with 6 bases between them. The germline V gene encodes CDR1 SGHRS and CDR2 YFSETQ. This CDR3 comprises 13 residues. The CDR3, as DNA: TGCGCCAGCAGCTTGGAAGGGGACTATGGCTACACCTTC. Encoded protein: CASSLEGDYGYTF. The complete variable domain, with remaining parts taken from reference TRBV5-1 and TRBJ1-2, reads KAGVTQTPRYLIKTRGQQVTLSCSPISGHRSVSWYQQTPGQGLQFLFEYFSETQRNKGNFPGRFSGRQFSNSRSEMNVSTLELGDSALYLCASSLEGDYGYTFGSGTRLTVV.

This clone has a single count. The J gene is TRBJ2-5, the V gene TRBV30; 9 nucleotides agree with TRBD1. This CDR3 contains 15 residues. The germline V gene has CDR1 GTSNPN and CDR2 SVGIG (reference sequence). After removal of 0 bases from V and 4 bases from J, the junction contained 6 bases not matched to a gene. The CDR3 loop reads CAWSVVQGAGETQYF. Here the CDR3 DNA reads TGTGCCTGGAGTGTGGTACAGGGGGCGGGAGAGACCCAGTACTTC.

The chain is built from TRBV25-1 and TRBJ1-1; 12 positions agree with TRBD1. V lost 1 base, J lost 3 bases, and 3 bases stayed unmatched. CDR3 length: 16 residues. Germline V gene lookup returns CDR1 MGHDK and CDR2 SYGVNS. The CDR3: CASSEWDRGLYTEAFF. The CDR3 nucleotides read TGTGCCAGCAGTGAATGGGACAGGGGGCTGTACACTGAAGCTTTCTTT.

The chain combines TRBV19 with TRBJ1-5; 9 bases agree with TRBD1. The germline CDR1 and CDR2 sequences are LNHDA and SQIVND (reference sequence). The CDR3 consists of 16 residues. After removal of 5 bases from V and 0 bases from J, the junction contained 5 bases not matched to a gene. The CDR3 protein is CASSRTGENSNQPQHF. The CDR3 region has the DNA TGTGCCAGTAGTCGGACAGGGGAAAATAGCAATCAGCCCCAGCATTTT. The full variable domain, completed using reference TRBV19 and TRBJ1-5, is DGGITQSPKYLFRKEGQNVTLSCEQNLNHDAMYWYRQDPGQGLRLIYYSQIVNDFQKGDIAEGYSVSREKKESFPLTVTSAQKNPTAFYLCASSRTGENSNQPQHFGDGTRLSIL.

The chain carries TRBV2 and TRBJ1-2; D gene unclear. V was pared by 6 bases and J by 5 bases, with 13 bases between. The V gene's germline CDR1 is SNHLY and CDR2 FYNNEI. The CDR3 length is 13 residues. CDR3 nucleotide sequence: TGTGCCAGCAGCTTTTCCGCGGAGTATGGCTACACCTTC. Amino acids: CASSFSAEYGYTF.

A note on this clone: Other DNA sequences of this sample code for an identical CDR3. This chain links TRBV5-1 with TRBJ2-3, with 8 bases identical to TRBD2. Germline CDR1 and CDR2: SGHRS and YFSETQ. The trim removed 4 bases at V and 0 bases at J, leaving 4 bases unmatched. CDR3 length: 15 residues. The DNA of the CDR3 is TGCGCCAGCAGCCCGCGGGGGGCTAGCACAGATACGCAGTATTTT. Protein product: CASSPRGASTDTQYF.

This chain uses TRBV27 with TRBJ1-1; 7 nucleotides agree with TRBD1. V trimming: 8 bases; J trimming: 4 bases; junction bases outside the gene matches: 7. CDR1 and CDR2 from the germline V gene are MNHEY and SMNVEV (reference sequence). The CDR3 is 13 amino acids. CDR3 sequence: CASWTGHGTEAFF. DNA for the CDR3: TGTGCCAGCTGGACAGGACATGGCACTGAAGCTTTCTTT.

CDR3 amino acids: CASSLVLPSSYGYTF. CDR3 nucleotides: TGTGCCAGCAGCTTGGTTCTCCCAAGTAGCTATGGCTACACCTTC. The V gene is TRBV5-5, the J gene TRBJ1-2; no definite D call. The V end lost 0 bases, the J end lost 4 bases, and 13 bases lay between the germline ends. In germline, CDR1 is SGHKS, CDR2 YYEKEE (reference sequence). The CDR3 contains 15 residues. The full variable domain, with the rest looked up from reference TRBV5-5 and TRBJ1-2, is DAGVTQSPTHLIKTRGQQVTLRCSPISGHKSVSWYQQVLGQGPQFIFQYYEKEERGRGNFPDRFSARQFPNYSSELNVNALLLGDSALYLCASSLVLPSSYGYTFGSGTRLTVV.

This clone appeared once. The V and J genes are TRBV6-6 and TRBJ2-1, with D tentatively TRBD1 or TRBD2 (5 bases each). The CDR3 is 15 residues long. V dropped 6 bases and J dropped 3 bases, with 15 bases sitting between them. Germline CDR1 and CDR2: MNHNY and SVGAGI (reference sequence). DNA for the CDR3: TGTGCCAGCAGCGAGGGGCAGGGAAACTACAATGAGCAGTTCTTC. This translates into CASSEGQGNYNEQFF.

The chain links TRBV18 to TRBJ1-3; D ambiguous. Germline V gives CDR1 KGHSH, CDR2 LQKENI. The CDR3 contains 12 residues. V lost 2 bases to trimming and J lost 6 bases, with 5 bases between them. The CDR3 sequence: CASSPEENTIYF. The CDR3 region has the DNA TGTGCCAGCTCACCAGAGGAAAACACCATATATTTT. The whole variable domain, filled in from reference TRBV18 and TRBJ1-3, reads NAGVMQNPRHLVRRRGQEARLRCSPMKGHSHVYWYRQLPEEGLKFMVYLQKENIIDESGMPKERFSAEFPKEGPSILRIQQVVRGDSAAYFCASSPEENTIYFGEGSWLTVV.

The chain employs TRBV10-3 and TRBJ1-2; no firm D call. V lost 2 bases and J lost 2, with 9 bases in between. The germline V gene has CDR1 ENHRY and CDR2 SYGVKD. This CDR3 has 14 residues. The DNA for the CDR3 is TGTGCCATCAGTGAGCGGGCAGTCAACTATGGCTACACCTTC. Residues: CAISERAVNYGYTF.